This T cell receptor beta chain was found in a study of graft-versus-host responses after intestinal transplantation. Measured with immunoSEQ multiplex PCR; TCRdb has only the in-frame clones, and not every one. The sample contains approximately 79,000 clones, roughly 80% of which appear only once. The CDR3 extends over 13 amino acids. V was clipped by 5 bases and J by 5 bases, with 7 bases between them. Germline V gene data show CDR1 as MNHNY and CDR2 as SVGAGI (reference sequence). On this clone itself: Antigen specificity is unknown.

The sequences come from unstimulated CD4+ T cells sorted from spleen or lymph node cells, collected before intestinal transplant. The rearrangement links TRBV6-6 to TRBJ2-6; D not certain. The TCR sequence derives from a human donor who received an intestinal transplant. CDR3 in DNA: TGTGCCAGCAGTCGCAACTGGGCCAACGTCCTGACTTTC. It is translated as CASSRNWANVLTF.